A single sample is the source of the 14 T cell receptor beta chains below, sequenced in a study of cytomegalovirus exposure and HLA in healthy donors. PCR used 60 Vbeta primers and 13 Jbeta primers. The repertoire was sequenced with immunoSEQ multiplex PCR; TCRdb's copy has only in-frame clones and lacks some. The sample contains over 150,000 clones, 70% to 90% of which appear only once. The sequenced sample consisted of PBMCs. These receptors were obtained from a woman under 40 in good health and CMV-seropositive.

This clone was detected only a few times. V is TRBV6-5 and J is TRBJ1-2, with D perhaps TRBD1 (5 bases). The V end lost 6 bases, the J end lost 2 bases, and 7 bases lay between the germline ends. Germline V gives CDR1 MNHEY, CDR2 SVGAGI. The CDR3 is 12 residues long. CDR3 nucleotides: TGTGCCAGCAGGCACAGGAACTATGGCTACACCTTC. Amino acid sequence: CASRHRNYGYTF.

This CDR3 reads CASSQEITGQAYEQYF. CDR3 in DNA: TGTGCCAGCAGCCAAGAGATAACGGGACAAGCCTACGAGCAGTACTTC. J is TRBJ2-7 and V is TRBV4-2; tentative D call: TRBD1 (6 bases). CDR3 length: 16 residues. Trimming shortened V by 0 bases and J by 2 bases, and 14 bases separated the two germline ends. Per germline, CDR1 LGHNA and CDR2 YNFKEQ.

The gene calls are TRBV6-5 and TRBJ2-2; 10 bases agree with TRBD2. Germline lookup yields CDR1 MNHEY and CDR2 SVGAGI. V shed 6 bases and J 4 bases; nucleotides not matched to a gene: 5. The CDR3 totals 15 residues. The CDR3 spells CASRLAGGVTGELFF. The CDR3 nucleotides read TGTGCCAGCAGATTAGCGGGGGGAGTCACCGGGGAGCTGTTTTTT.

Here the CDR3 reads CASSLYTDRGQETQYF. CDR3 in DNA: TGCGCCAGCAGCCTTTACACTGACAGGGGACAAGAGACCCAGTACTTC. The chain links TRBV5-1 to TRBJ2-5, with 8 bases that match TRBD1. CDR1 SGHRS and CDR2 YFSETQ come from the germline V gene. The CDR3 length is 16 residues. V was clipped by 4 bases and J by 2 bases; unmatched bases: 10.

The rearrangement uses TRBV28 and TRBJ1-2, with D maybe TRBD1 (5 bases). V was pared by 3 bases and J by 2 bases, with 13 bases between. The germline V gene encodes CDR1 MDHEN and CDR2 SYDVKM. The CDR3 extends over 15 amino acids. CDR3 region: CASSLTVQLNYGYTF. The CDR3, as DNA: TGTGCCAGCAGTTTGACAGTTCAGTTAAACTATGGCTACACCTTC.

In this sample, this clone turned up a few times. The chain is built from TRBV6-1 and TRBJ2-1; weak D call: TRBD1 (6 bases). Germline CDR1 and CDR2: MNHNS and SASEGT. The CDR3 spans 15 residues. Trimming shortened V by 6 bases and J by 2 bases, and 14 bases separated the two germline ends. CDR3 DNA: TGTGCCAGCAGGACAGGAATTAGTCCCTACAATGAGCAGTTCTTC. This gives the protein CASRTGISPYNEQFF.

The chain employs TRBV5-1 and TRBJ1-6, with D maybe TRBD1 (6 bases). V lost 4 bases, J lost 7 bases, and 15 bases lay in between. Germline V gene data show CDR1 as SGHRS and CDR2 as YFSETQ. The CDR3 totals 15 residues. CDR3 coding DNA: TGCGCCAGCAGCCCGCTTATAGGGGGAAATTCACCCCTCCACTTT. Protein sequence: CASSPLIGGNSPLHF.

V and J are TRBV5-6 and TRBJ1-6; the D gene is possibly TRBD1 (6 bases). The germline V gene encodes CDR1 SGHDT and CDR2 YYEEEE. Trimming took 4 bases from V and 4 from J, leaving 15 bases between them. The length of the CDR3 is 16 residues. The CDR3 here is CASSPPLGAYNSPLHF. CDR3 nucleotide sequence: TGTGCCAGCAGCCCCCCCCTGGGGGCTTATAATTCACCCCTCCACTTT.

The rearrangement uses TRBV6-5 and TRBJ1-4; D call uncertain. V lost 2 bases, J lost 0 bases, and 7 bases lay in between. The germline V gene has CDR1 MNHEY and CDR2 SVGAGI. CDR3 length: 15 residues. The CDR3 reads CASSYRDATNEKLFF. The CDR3 DNA sequence: TGTGCCAGCAGTTACAGAGATGCAACTAATGAAAAACTGTTTTTT.

The rearrangement uses TRBV5-1 and TRBJ1-2; 9 bases are shared with TRBD1. CDR3 length equals 16 residues. The germline V gene encodes CDR1 SGHRS and CDR2 YFSETQ. Trimming removed 4 bases from V and 3 bases from J; junction bases left unmatched: 10. The CDR3 is CASSPGFRDRDYGYTF. In nucleotides, the CDR3 is TGCGCCAGCAGCCCAGGATTCCGGGACAGGGACTATGGCTACACCTTC.

The DNA of the CDR3 is TGTGCCAGCAGCTTAGCCTATTCGGGTGGTCTCGAAAAACTGTTTTTT. Translation: CASSLAYSGGLEKLFF. V usage is TRBV7-2 and J usage is TRBJ1-4; D is ambiguous. CDR1 and CDR2 (germline): SGHTA, FQGNSA. With 0 bases removed from V and 8 bases from J, the gap between germline ends came to 16 bases. The CDR3 runs 16 residues.

The chain combines TRBV15 with TRBJ2-1, with 7 positions matching TRBD2. Germline assignment: CDR1 LNHNV and CDR2 YYDKDF (reference sequence). The CDR3 is 15 amino acids. The V and J ends lost 6 bases and 1 base, in that order; junction bases with no gene match: 6. The CDR3 DNA reads as TGTGCCACCAGTCTGGGGGGGGTTTCCTACAATGAGCAGTTCTTC. It specifies CATSLGGVSYNEQFF.

This clone showed up just a few times. The chain has TRBV5-4 and TRBJ2-3; TRBD1 matches 7 bases. This CDR3 is built from 13 residues. Germline CDR1 SGHNT, CDR2 YYREEE (reference sequence). The trim removed 4 bases at V and 4 bases at J, leaving 3 bases unmatched. This CDR3 reads CASSLTGSDTQYF. CDR3 DNA sequence: TGTGCCAGCAGCCTGACAGGGTCAGATACGCAGTATTTT.

The count of this clone is one. This chain uses TRBV7-2 with TRBJ1-6, with D maybe TRBD1 (6 bases). This CDR3 contains 14 residues. V was pared by 2 bases and J by 7 bases, with 9 bases between. Looked up from germline, CDR1 is SGHTA and CDR2 is FQGNSA. The CDR3 DNA reads TGTGCCAGCAGCTTAACAGGGTTGAATTCACCCCTCCACTTT. The encoded protein is CASSLTGLNSPLHF.